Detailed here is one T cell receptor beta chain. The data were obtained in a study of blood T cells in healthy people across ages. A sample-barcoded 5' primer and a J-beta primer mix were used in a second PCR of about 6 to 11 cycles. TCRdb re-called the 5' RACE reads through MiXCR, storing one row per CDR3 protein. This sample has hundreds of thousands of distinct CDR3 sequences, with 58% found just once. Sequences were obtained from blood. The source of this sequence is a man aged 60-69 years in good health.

The CDR3 region is CASSLFGGHTEAFF. In nucleotides, the CDR3 is TGTGCCAGCAGCTTATTCGGGGGACACACTGAAGCTTTCTTT. The chain employs TRBV7-9 and TRBJ1-1; D possibly corresponds to TRBD1 (5 bases). This CDR3 contains 14 residues. Germline CDR1 and CDR2: SEHNR and FQNEAQ (reference sequence). V was cut by 2 bases and J by 3 bases, with 10 bases left in between.